This entry lists 4 T cell receptor beta chains sequenced from one sample in a study of molecular identifiers for immune sequencing clone quantification. MiXCR, run by TCRdb on the PCR reads, gives a single entry per CDR3 protein. The sample has hundreds of thousands of distinct CDR3 sequences, 20% to 25% seen once. Sequenced: naive CD8+ T cells from blood, with Jurkat cell RNA spiked in. Indicated subset: FACS-sorted CD8+CD4-CCR7+CD45RA+ naive T cells. Every receptor here comes from a human donor in good health. Some libraries in this study had Jurkat cell RNA spiked in.

This clonotype was observed many times. The genes are TRBV20-1 and TRBJ2-7; D may be TRBD1 or TRBD2 (6 bases each). The CDR3 spans 14 residues. Deletions cut 6 bases from V and 0 bases from J, with 15 bases between. Germline V gives CDR1 DFQATT, CDR2 SNEGSKA (reference sequence). The CDR3 DNA follows: TGCAGTGCGTTAGGGGGGTTTCTCTCCTACGAGCAGTACTTC. This codes for CSALGGFLSYEQYF.

This clonotype has at least ten counts. The chain joins TRBV2 to TRBJ2-6; D is perhaps TRBD1 or TRBD2 (5 bases each). Deletions cut 11 bases from V and 1 base from J, with 24 bases between. The CDR3 is made up of 18 amino acids. Germline V lookup: CDR1 SNHLY, CDR2 FYNNEI. DNA of the CDR3: TGTGCCGGACTTACCGGGGACCGCAAAATATCTGGGGCCAACGTCCTGACTTTC. Protein sequence: CAGLTGDRKISGANVLTF.

This clonotype was seen only a few times. The chain has TRBV27 and TRBJ2-1, with 7 positions matching TRBD2. V trimming: 0 bases; J trimming: 2 bases; junction bases outside the gene matches: 4. Germline CDR1 reads MNHEY; CDR2 reads SMNVEV (reference sequence). The CDR3 is 16 residues long. The CDR3 loop reads CASSLSGGSPYNEQFF. CDR3 nucleotides: TGTGCCAGCAGTTTATCGGGCGGGAGTCCCTACAATGAGCAGTTCTTC.

This clonotype was seen repeatedly, ten times or more. The chain couples TRBV4-3 to TRBJ2-3; tentative D call: TRBD1 (6 bases). Germline V lookup: CDR1 LGHNA, CDR2 YSLEER. The V end was cut by 1 base, the J end by 4 bases, with 15 bases between. This CDR3 spans 16 amino acids. The CDR3 region has the DNA TGCGCCAGCAGCCAAGTCCCAGGGGTTTCCGCAGATACGCAGTATTTT. Amino acid sequence: CASSQVPGVSADTQYF.